The rows below give T cell receptor beta chains drawn from one sample of a study of neoadjuvant nivolumab and ipilimumab in lung cancer. Repertoires were generated with immunoSEQ multiplex PCR, while TCRdb's copy carries only in-frame clones and drops some. The data show 25,000 to 35,000 clones, with more than 85% seen just once and 2% to 2.5% held by the top ten. The specimen was peripheral blood, collected after neoadjuvant nivolumab, alone or with ipilimumab, at or shortly before surgery. The source is an adult with non-small cell lung cancer. Each CDR3 is given with its conserved first and last residue. A D gene is named only where the DNA matches it firmly. Size values are once, few and many counts, or a class for expanded clones, and some rows have none.

D gene	V gene	J gene	clone size	CDR3 protein	CDR3 DNA
-	TRBV29-1	TRBJ2-3	-	CSSDTSTDTQYF	TGCAGCTCTGATACTAGCACAGATACGCAGTATTTT
-	TRBV18	TRBJ1-2	-	CASSPLTDSYYGYTF	TGTGCCAGCTCACCACTGACAGATTCTTACTATGGCTACACCTTC
TRBD2	TRBV9	TRBJ2-1	-	CASSVGLAGGGSYNEQFF	TGTGCCAGCAGCGTAGGGCTAGCGGGAGGGGGCTCCTACAATGAGCAGTTCTTC
-	TRBV6-1	TRBJ2-1	once	CASIDGLFNEQFF	TGTGCCAGCATTGACGGGCTTTTCAATGAGCAGTTCTTC
-	TRBV7-3	TRBJ1-1	-	CASSLSLGSTEAFF	TGTGCCAGCAGCCTTTCCCTCGGGAGCACTGAAGCTTTCTTT
-	TRBV10-1	TRBJ1-1	-	CASSGNRNTEAFF	TGCGCCAGCAGCGGTAACAGGAACACTGAAGCTTTCTTT
-	TRBV6-5	TRBJ1-2	-	CASSYSGSTMGYTF	TGTGCCAGCAGTTACTCCGGGAGTACTATGGGCTACACCTTC
-	TRBV4-2	TRBJ1-5	-	CASSQDQEGGGQPQHF	TGTGCCAGCAGCCAAGATCAGGAAGGTGGTGGTCAGCCCCAGCATTTT
-	TRBV6-1	TRBJ1-5	-	CASSDPPQGLSNQPQHF	TGTGCCAGCAGTGACCCCCCGCAGGGACTTAGCAATCAGCCCCAGCATTTT
TRBD2	TRBV5-4	TRBJ2-7	once	CASSLAPSGSPYEQYF	TGTGCCAGCAGCTTGGCCCCGAGCGGGAGCCCGTACGAGCAGTACTTC
-	TRBV7-2	TRBJ2-5	-	CASSDDSWTQYF	TGTGCCAGCAGCGACGATAGTTGGACCCAGTACTTC
TRBD1	TRBV2	TRBJ1-1	-	CASSGRTGPNTEAFF	TGTGCCAGCAGTGGGCGGACAGGGCCGAACACTGAAGCTTTCTTT
-	TRBV20-1	TRBJ2-7	-	CSALGLNEQYF	TGCAGTGCCCTTGGTTTGAACGAGCAGTACTTC
-	TRBV5-1	TRBJ1-1	-	CASSLGGGGTTEAFF	TGCGCCAGCAGCTTGGGGGGCGGGGGTACCACTGAAGCTTTCTTT
-	TRBV7-2	TRBJ1-2	-	CASRLAGGNYGYTF	TGTGCCAGCAGATTAGCAGGCGGAAACTATGGCTACACCTTC
-	TRBV6-1	TRBJ2-3	-	CASSEIRQGGRDTQYF	TGTGCCAGCAGTGAAATTCGACAGGGAGGTAGAGATACGCAGTATTTT
TRBD2	TRBV5-5	TRBJ2-3	-	CASSLVGGGSTDTQYF	TGTGCCAGCAGCTTGGTAGGCGGCGGGAGTACAGATACGCAGTATTTT
TRBD2	TRBV7-8	TRBJ2-7	-	CASSLALDSGRYEQYF	TGTGCCAGCAGCTTAGCGTTGGATAGCGGGAGATACGAGCAGTACTTC
TRBD1	TRBV7-8	TRBJ1-2	once	CASSAKRTGVGYTF	TGTGCCAGCAGCGCCAAGCGGACAGGGGTTGGCTACACCTTC
-	TRBV5-1	TRBJ2-1	-	CASSLVFGGPADEQFF	TGCGCCAGCAGCTTGGTCTTCGGGGGCCCCGCGGATGAGCAGTTCTTC
-	TRBV9	TRBJ2-3	once	CASSVGAGASGTDTQYF	TGTGCCAGCAGCGTAGGGGCGGGGGCGAGCGGGACAGATACGCAGTATTTT
-	TRBV25-1	TRBJ1-1	-	CASSDHSMGWRAEAFF	TGTGCCAGCAGCGACCACTCAATGGGGTGGCGCGCTGAAGCTTTCTTT
-	TRBV7-9	TRBJ2-3	-	CASSPTGEGADTQYF	TGTGCCAGCAGCCCTACAGGGGAGGGAGCAGATACGCAGTATTTT
-	TRBV12-5	TRBJ1-1	-	CASGLPNEATEAFF	TGTGCTAGTGGTCTTCCTAATGAGGCGACTGAAGCTTTCTTT
TRBD1	TRBV5-1	TRBJ2-1	-	CASSLRWTGSYNEQFF	TGCGCCAGCAGCCTACGGTGGACAGGATCCTACAATGAGCAGTTCTTC
TRBD1	TRBV5-1	TRBJ2-6	-	CASSLTGTGGNSGANVLTF	TGCGCCAGCAGCTTGACCGGGACAGGGGGTAATTCTGGGGCCAACGTCCTGACTTTC
-	TRBV14	TRBJ1-2	-	CASSQDRKGWYGYTF	TGTGCCAGCAGCCAAGATCGGAAGGGATGGTATGGCTACACCTTC
TRBD2	TRBV5-4	TRBJ2-3	once	CASSLGLAGGATQYF	TGTGCCAGCAGCTTGGGACTAGCGGGAGGGGCTACGCAGTATTTT
-	TRBV29-1	TRBJ2-1	-	CSVEVQGHEQFF	TGCAGCGTTGAAGTCCAGGGTCATGAGCAGTTCTTC
-	TRBV18	TRBJ1-5	-	CASSPTQPQHF	TGTGCCAGCTCACCGACGCAGCCCCAGCATTTT
-	TRBV5-5	TRBJ2-3	-	CASSLGVGRGTDTQYF	TGTGCCAGCAGCTTGGGTGTAGGGCGAGGCACAGATACGCAGTATTTT
TRBD1	TRBV19	TRBJ1-1	-	CASSAQGTTEAFF	TGTGCCAGTAGTGCACAGGGGACCACTGAAGCTTTCTTT
TRBD1	TRBV2	TRBJ1-2	-	CASTVTGDYGYTF	TGTGCCAGCACCGTAACAGGGGACTATGGCTACACCTTC
TRBD2	TRBV2	TRBJ2-2	-	CASRTPSGANTGELFF	TGTGCCAGCAGGACTCCTAGCGGGGCGAACACCGGGGAGCTGTTTTTT
TRBD1	TRBV7-9	TRBJ1-3	-	CASSPQTGAGNTIYF	TGTGCCAGCAGCCCCCAAACAGGGGCTGGAAACACCATATATTTT
-	TRBV7-7	TRBJ2-5	once	CASSPHPAGEETQYF	TGTGCCAGCAGCCCCCATCCGGCAGGGGAAGAGACCCAGTACTTC
-	TRBV19	TRBJ1-1	-	CASSRGVWNTEAFF	TGTGCCAGTAGCCGAGGGGTTTGGAACACTGAAGCTTTCTTT
TRBD2	TRBV11-2	TRBJ2-5	-	CASSSETSGSFQETQYF	TGTGCCAGCAGCTCAGAGACTAGCGGGAGCTTCCAAGAGACCCAGTACTTC
TRBD2	TRBV5-1	TRBJ2-3	-	CASSPTSGVADTQYF	TGCGCCAGCAGTCCTACTAGCGGGGTAGCAGATACGCAGTATTTT
TRBD1	TRBV19	TRBJ1-5	-	CASRDRAINQPQHF	TGTGCCAGTCGGGACAGGGCCATCAATCAGCCCCAGCATTTT
TRBD1	TRBV7-9	TRBJ2-7	once	CASSVGTGMYEQYF	TGTGCCAGCAGCGTCGGGACAGGGATGTACGAGCAGTACTTC
-	TRBV7-3	TRBJ2-1	-	CASSRLRLQFF	TGTGCCAGCAGCCGGCTGAGACTCCAGTTCTTC
-	TRBV5-5	TRBJ1-5	-	CASSLFGNQPQHF	TGTGCCAGCAGCTTGTTTGGCAATCAGCCCCAGCATTTT
-	TRBV29-1	TRBJ1-2	-	CSVTGLYGYTF	TGCAGCGTCACTGGCCTCTATGGCTACACCTTC
-	TRBV29-1	TRBJ1-2	-	CSVEDGANYGYTF	TGCAGCGTTGAAGACGGGGCTAACTATGGCTACACCTTC
TRBD1	TRBV6-6	TRBJ1-3	-	CASRGTAGNTIYF	TGTGCCAGCAGGGGGACAGCTGGAAACACCATATATTTT
-	TRBV28	TRBJ2-5	-	CASMSPGPRHF	TGTGCCAGCATGTCCCCAGGGCCCCGGCACTTC
-	TRBV7-8	TRBJ2-1	few	CASRPQNNKGNEQFF	TGTGCCAGCAGGCCCCAAAACAACAAGGGGAATGAGCAGTTCTTC
-	TRBV6-5	TRBJ2-1	-	CASSYSRGLKGNEQFF	TGTGCCAGCAGTTACTCCCGCGGGCTAAAGGGCAATGAGCAGTTCTTC
TRBD1	TRBV11-1	TRBJ2-1	-	CATSKGTGIYNEQFF	TGTGCCACCTCCAAGGGGACAGGGATTTACAATGAGCAGTTCTTC
-	TRBV29-1	TRBJ2-6	-	CSVETSGANVLTF	TGCAGCGTTGAGACGTCTGGGGCCAACGTCCTGACTTTC